The 13 T cell receptor beta chains given below trace back to one sample, sequenced in a study of T cells in localized non-small cell lung cancer. The table came from immunoSEQ multiplex PCR; TCRdb's copy has only in-frame clones and leaves some out. The repertoire holds about 78,000 clones, roughly 86% seen once, with over 2.5% in the top ten. The source was peripheral blood, collected before any cancer treatment. The origin of the receptors is a man aged 40 to 70 with stage I lung adenocarcinoma.

This clone was recorded a few times. The chain couples TRBV6-6 to TRBJ1-4; 8 nucleotides match TRBD1. CDR3 size: 13 residues. The V gene's germline CDR1 is MNHNY and CDR2 SVGAGI (reference sequence). Trimming at V came to 8 bases and at J to 8 bases, leaving 7 bases not matched to a gene. CDR3 bases: TGTGCCAGCTACCGGGACAGGCAAGAAAAACTGTTTTTT. Protein: CASYRDRQEKLFF.

This chain joins TRBV30 and TRBJ1-4; 7 bases match TRBD1. V gave up 0 bases and J gave up 8 bases; unmatched junction bases: 3. CDR3 length equals 13 residues. Germline V gene lookup returns CDR1 GTSNPN and CDR2 SVGIG (reference sequence). The CDR3 sequence is CAWSVLGGEKLFF. CDR3 DNA: TGTGCCTGGAGTGTACTAGGGGGCGAAAAACTGTTTTTT.

This clone has a handful of counts. The V and J genes are TRBV19 and TRBJ1-5, with D unresolved. The CDR3 totals 13 residues. V lost 5 bases to trimming and J lost 6 bases, with 11 bases between them. Germline V gene lookup returns CDR1 LNHDA and CDR2 SQIVND (reference sequence). CDR3 sequence (DNA): TGTGCCAGTAGTTTAAAGGTTGTTCAGCCCCAGCATTTT. Amino acids: CASSLKVVQPQHF.

The genes are TRBV6-5 and TRBJ2-7; either TRBD1 or TRBD2 may supply D (5 bases each). The CDR3 spans 13 residues. Germline V lookup: CDR1 MNHEY, CDR2 SVGAGI. V lost 6 bases and J lost 9, with 18 bases in between. The CDR3 region has the DNA TGTGCCAGCAGCGCTTCCGGGGCCCTGGGGCAGTACTTC. It encodes CASSASGALGQYF.

The CDR3 region is CASSLSGSLETQYF. As DNA, the CDR3 is TGTGCCAGCAGCTTATCAGGGAGTCTCGAGACCCAGTACTTC. V usage is TRBV11-3 and J usage is TRBJ2-5, with D perhaps given as TRBD1 or TRBD2 (5 bases each). The CDR3 consists of 14 residues. Trimming stripped 2 bases from V and 5 bases from J, with 12 bases between. Germline V gene lookup returns CDR1 SGHNT and CDR2 YENEEA.

The chain carries TRBV10-3 and TRBJ1-1, with D uncertain. CDR3 length: 14 amino acids. V lost 6 bases to trimming and J lost 1 base, with 12 bases between them. CDR1 ENHRY and CDR2 SYGVKD come from the germline V gene. CDR3 coding DNA: TGTGCCATCAGCCCAAAAGAGGCGAACACTGAAGCTTTCTTT. Its protein product is CAISPKEANTEAFF.

The CDR3 is CASSEQGAYNEQFF. The CDR3 DNA follows: TGTGCCAGCAGTGAACAGGGGGCTTACAATGAGCAGTTCTTC. This rearrangement joins TRBV6-1 to TRBJ2-1; 8 nucleotides align to TRBD1. J lost 4 bases, V lost 2 bases, and 1 base had no gene match. This CDR3 spans 14 amino acids. CDR1 is MNHNS and CDR2 is SASEGT in the germline V gene.

The rearrangement links TRBV18 to TRBJ2-1; 11 bases are a match to TRBD2. V shed 4 bases and J 9 bases; nucleotides not matched to a gene: 8. CDR3 size: 15 residues. Germline CDR1 KGHSH, CDR2 LQKENI. DNA for the CDR3: TGTGCCAGCTCACTGAGACTAGCGGGAAGTCCTGAGCAGTTCTTC. This encodes CASSLRLAGSPEQFF.

The chain uses TRBV29-1 and TRBJ1-2; the match to TRBD1 covers 7 bases. This CDR3 has 15 amino acids. Germline V gene sequence: CDR1 SQVTM, CDR2 ANQGSEA. The J segment lost 6 bases and the V segment lost 4 bases, leaving 14 bases of the junction unmatched. CDR3 region: CSVGIVLGGVDGYTF. The DNA for the CDR3 is TGCAGCGTTGGTATAGTGTTAGGGGGCGTAGATGGCTACACCTTC.

The chain has TRBV6-6 and TRBJ2-2; no clear D. Trimming removed 2 bases from V and 4 bases from J, with 8 bases in between. The CDR3 extends over 14 amino acids. The germline gives CDR1 MNHNY, CDR2 SVGAGI (reference sequence). The CDR3 nucleotides read TGTGCCAGCAGTTACACAGACGTCACCGGGGAGCTGTTTTTT. As protein: CASSYTDVTGELFF.

This clone was seen only a few times. The chain employs TRBV7-9 and TRBJ2-7; TRBD2 matches at 9 bases. This CDR3 is built from 15 residues. The V and J ends lost 5 bases and 2 bases, in that order; junction bases with no gene match: 7. In germline, CDR1 is SEHNR, CDR2 FQNEAQ (reference sequence). The CDR3 loop is CASSPSGGTTYEQYF. DNA of the CDR3: TGTGCCAGCAGCCCGAGCGGGGGGACGACCTACGAGCAGTACTTC.

The chain employs TRBV7-9 and TRBJ1-6, with a possible D match to TRBD1 (5 bases). With 3 bases removed from V and 7 bases from J, the gap between germline ends came to 10 bases. This CDR3 region has 14 residues. Germline CDR1 SEHNR, CDR2 FQNEAQ (reference sequence). CDR3 loop: CASSLGGVNSPLHF. The CDR3 bases are TGTGCCAGCAGCTTGGGAGGGGTAAATTCACCCCTCCACTTT.

The chain combines TRBV11-2 with TRBJ2-1; the D gene could be TRBD1 or TRBD2 (5 bases each). V was shortened by 5 bases and J by 4 bases, with 18 bases between the two germline ends. The CDR3 is 16 residues long. The germline V gene has CDR1 SGHAT and CDR2 FQNNGV. CDR3 amino acids: CASSTPRAWGYNEQFF. DNA for the CDR3: TGTGCCAGCAGCACCCCCAGGGCTTGGGGGTACAATGAGCAGTTCTTC.